This TCR beta chain was obtained from a study of shared clonotypes between healthy human individuals. The CDR3 is 16 residues long. Germline loops: CDR1 MDHEN, CDR2 SYDVKM. V was pared by 2 bases and J by 7 bases, with 12 bases of the junction left unmatched. The table came from immunoSEQ multiplex PCR; TCRdb's copy has only in-frame clones and leaves some out. The table includes around 300,000 clones, roughly 87% detected once. This clonotype originated in a man aged 18 to 35 in good health. The rearrangement uses TRBV28 and TRBJ2-7, with 9 bases that match TRBD2. Sequences were obtained from memory CD8+ T cells sorted from blood. As to subset: CD45RO+ cells pooled with CCR7-negative TemRA cells. The CDR3 region has the DNA TGTGCCAGCAGTTTACCGGCTAGCGGGGCGCGTCATGAGCAGTACTTC. It codes for CASSLPASGARHEQYF.